This T cell receptor beta chain was documented in a study of vaccination effects on CD4 cells after COVID-19. The study's findings and limits: Marked clonal contraction of infection- and vaccine-induced clones was seen late after vaccination.

Profiling relied on immunoSEQ multiplex PCR, and the TCRdb table lists in-frame clones only, not all of them. In the table there are around 50,000 clones, around 70% of which are singletons. To note about this clone: Its target is not known.

This CDR3 comprises 12 residues. The V gene lost 4 bases and the J gene lost 2 bases, with 5 bases spanning the gap. It was after 10 days of culture that CD4+ T cells were isolated. Participants received two doses of either the BNT162b2 or mRNA-1273 vaccine. This specimen consisted of CD4+ T cells from PBMCs cultured without peptide, obtained after COVID-19 vaccination. The chain is built from TRBV12-3 or TRBV12-4 and TRBJ1-1; unclear D gene. The TCR comes from a human donor who received a COVID-19 vaccine. CDR3 DNA sequence: TGTGCCAGCAGTTGGGGAAACACTGAAGCTTTCTTT. Amino acids: CASSWGNTEAFF.